These T cell receptor beta chains were read from a single sample in a study of identical twins. A single record per CDR3 protein comes from TCRdb applying MiXCR to the 5' RACE reads. The sample lists about 900,000 distinct CDR3 sequences; approximately 13% were seen once. These same data were also listed under a study on yellow fever vaccine responses in identical twins.

Sample: PBMCs. All receptors derive from a young woman in good health. Each CDR3 is given with its conserved first and last residue. A D gene is named only where the DNA matches it firmly. Rows give clone size only sometimes, using once, few, many, or a class for an expanded clone.

cdr3_nt cdr3_aa clone_size j_call v_call d_call
TGCAGCGTTGAGGCAGGAAACTACGAGCAGTACTTC CSVEAGNYEQYF - TRBJ2-7 TRBV29-1 -
TGCGCCAGCAGCTTGGAATGGGAGTCCGCCGGGGAGCTGTTTTTT CASSLEWESAGELFF few TRBJ2-2 TRBV5-1 -
TGTGCCAGCAGCTTAGGGGAACGGTATGGCTACACCTTC CASSLGERYGYTF few TRBJ1-2 TRBV7-2 -
TGTGCCAGCAGTTTTGGGCAGGGGGGCCGTATGAACACTGAAGCTTTCTTT CASSFGQGGRMNTEAFF - TRBJ1-1 TRBV12-3/TRBV12-4 TRBD1
TGTGCCAGCAGTCTGCGCCTTTGGGTTGGTGGGAACACTGAAGCTTTCTTT CASSLRLWVGGNTEAFF few TRBJ1-1 TRBV6-1 -
TGCAGCGTTGAACCGGGACAGGGGCGTCATGAGCAGTTCTTC CSVEPGQGRHEQFF - TRBJ2-1 TRBV29-1 TRBD1
TGTGCCTGCAGTTTATACCAGCGGGGGGTTCCCACGAACTCACAATGGCAGTTCTTC CACSLYQRGVPTNSQWQFF - TRBJ2-1 TRBV2 TRBD2
TGTGCCAGCACCCGACTAGCGGGAGGGCGTAATAAAGATACGCAGTATTTT CASTRLAGGRNKDTQYF - TRBJ2-3 TRBV13 TRBD2
TGTGCCAGCAGACGACAGGGGTCCCCCTACAATGAGCAGTTCTTC CASRRQGSPYNEQFF many TRBJ2-1 TRBV7-9 TRBD1
TGTGCCAGCAGTTATGAGGGGCGGGGGTCCAAAAACATTCAGTACTTC CASSYEGRGSKNIQYF - TRBJ2-4 TRBV6-5 TRBD2
TGCGCCAGCAGCAGGAAGACAGATGGGTTAACCTACGAGCAGTACTTC CASSRKTDGLTYEQYF - TRBJ2-7 TRBV5-1 -
TGTGCCAGCAGTTACGGGACCGTTCAGCCCCAGCATTTT CASSYGTVQPQHF many TRBJ1-5 TRBV6-6 -
TGCAGTGCTAGCGAGGGGACAGATCCTTATGGCTACACCTTC CSASEGTDPYGYTF few TRBJ1-2 TRBV20-1 TRBD1
TGTGCCAGCAGCTTATCTAGATTTGAGCAGTTCTTC CASSLSRFEQFF many TRBJ2-1 TRBV7-2 -
TGTGCCAGCTCACCACGTAACAGGGTGGATACGCAGTATTTT CASSPRNRVDTQYF - TRBJ2-3 TRBV18 -
TGTGCCAGCAGTGATCAGGGCAGCTACACCTTC CASSDQGSYTF - TRBJ1-2 TRBV2 -
TGCAGTGCTCACCTAGCGGGAGCTTACAATGAGCAGTTCTTC CSAHLAGAYNEQFF - TRBJ2-1 TRBV20-1 TRBD2
TGTGCCAGCAGTTTAAAACCGGGACTAGTAGGCAATGAGCAGTTCTTC CASSLKPGLVGNEQFF - TRBJ2-1 TRBV27 TRBD2
TGCGCCAGCAGCCAACCGGGGGGGGGGAGAGCTCCTGAAGCTTTCTTT CASSQPGGGRAPEAFF few TRBJ1-1 TRBV4-1 -
TGTGCCATCAGTGAAGTCCACGAGCAGTACTTC CAISEVHEQYF many TRBJ2-7 TRBV10-3 -
TGCAGTGCTATCACGAACACAGATACGCAGTATTTT CSAITNTDTQYF few TRBJ2-3 TRBV20-1 -
TGTGCCAGCAGCCCGACAGGGATCCCCTCCTACGAGCAGTACTTC CASSPTGIPSYEQYF few TRBJ2-7 TRBV12-3/TRBV12-4 TRBD1
TGCAGTGCTCCCGGGTACGACACCGGGGAGCTGTTTTTT CSAPGYDTGELFF few TRBJ2-2 TRBV20-1 -
TGTGCCAGCAGATCCCGCAGGGTTGGGACAGGGGGCGGCACAGATACGCAGTATTTT CASRSRRVGTGGGTDTQYF few TRBJ2-3 TRBV12-3/TRBV12-4 TRBD1
TGCGCCAGCAGCTGGGGGGACTCCGAAAATGAGCAGTTCTTC CASSWGDSENEQFF many TRBJ2-1 TRBV5-1 -
TGCGCCAGCAGCCGGACGGTTAACTCTGGAAACACCATATATTTT CASSRTVNSGNTIYF few TRBJ1-3 TRBV10-2 -
TGTGCCAGCAGAACCGGGACAGGGCCCAATCAGCCCCAGCATTTT CASRTGTGPNQPQHF many TRBJ1-5 TRBV7-2 TRBD1
TGTGCCAGCAGCTTACCAGGGGGCGCAAACTATGGCTACACCTTC CASSLPGGANYGYTF few TRBJ1-2 TRBV7-9 TRBD1
TGTGCCAGCAGCTGGGTCGGACTAGCGGGGGTCCACGAGCAGTACTTC CASSWVGLAGVHEQYF few TRBJ2-7 TRBV7-4 TRBD2
TGCAGTGCTAGTACTAGCGGGAGAACCTACGAGCAGTACTTC CSASTSGRTYEQYF few TRBJ2-7 TRBV20-1 TRBD2
TGTGCCACCAGTGATCCCAAACAGGGGGTCTCCTACAATGAGCAGTTCTTC CATSDPKQGVSYNEQFF - TRBJ2-1 TRBV24-1 TRBD1
TGTGCCAGCAGCCTAAGTATGGGACAGGCGAACACCGGGGAGCTGTTTTTT CASSLSMGQANTGELFF - TRBJ2-2 TRBV7-9 TRBD1
TGTGCCAGCAGTCCCGGTAGCGTAATCGGCACAGATACGCAGTATTTT CASSPGSVIGTDTQYF few TRBJ2-3 TRBV12-3/TRBV12-4 -
TGTGCCAGCAGCTTAGTTTTTCAGTCTCGGGGGGAGACCCAGTACTTC CASSLVFQSRGETQYF few TRBJ2-5 TRBV11-3 -
TGTGCCAGCAAGTCAGGCAAATCCGGGGAGCTGTTTTTT CASKSGKSGELFF - TRBJ2-2 TRBV28 -
TGTGCCAGCAGTGACCAAGGGCCCTCTCTAGCTTTCTTT CASSDQGPSLAFF - TRBJ1-1 TRBV6-1 -
TGCGCCAGCAGCTTGGCGGGGACTGTGAATCACCCCCAGCATTTT CASSLAGTVNHPQHF few TRBJ1-5 TRBV5-1 -
TGTGCCAGCAGCCGATCCCCGGGGGGTCAGAACACTGAAGCTTTCTTT CASSRSPGGQNTEAFF - TRBJ1-1 TRBV4-2 -
TGCGCCAGCAGCTTGGTAGTCTCCAACACTGAAGCTTTCTTT CASSLVVSNTEAFF - TRBJ1-1 TRBV5-1 -
TGTGCCAGCAGCGAAAGCGGGAGGGGAAGAGAGACCCAGTACTTC CASSESGRGRETQYF once TRBJ2-5 TRBV7-3 TRBD2
TGCGCCAGCAGCTTGGACGGTGCCTACGAGCAGTACTTC CASSLDGAYEQYF many TRBJ2-7 TRBV5-1 -
TGTGCCACCAGTGATGCAACAGGGGGAGGTTTTGTCGGGGAGCTGTTTTTT CATSDATGGGFVGELFF many TRBJ2-2 TRBV24-1 TRBD1
TGTGCCAGCAGTTCCCGGGGGTATGGGACAGGCACAGATACGCAGTATTTT CASSSRGYGTGTDTQYF many TRBJ2-3 TRBV27 -
TGTGCCAGCAGTCCCCAGCAGGGTTTAAGCGAGCAGTACTTC CASSPQQGLSEQYF - TRBJ2-7 TRBV27 -
TGCGCCAGCAGCCAACCCCGGTCCTCTCGCGGGGAGCTGTTTTTT CASSQPRSSRGELFF few TRBJ2-2 TRBV4-1 -
TGCAGTGCTAGCTACCCCTCCCATCGGGACACTGAAGCTTTCTTT CSASYPSHRDTEAFF - TRBJ1-1 TRBV20-1 -
TGTGCCAGCAGTGAATCCAGACTAGCGGGAAGTCCGTACAATGAGCAGTTCTTC CASSESRLAGSPYNEQFF few TRBJ2-1 TRBV2 TRBD2